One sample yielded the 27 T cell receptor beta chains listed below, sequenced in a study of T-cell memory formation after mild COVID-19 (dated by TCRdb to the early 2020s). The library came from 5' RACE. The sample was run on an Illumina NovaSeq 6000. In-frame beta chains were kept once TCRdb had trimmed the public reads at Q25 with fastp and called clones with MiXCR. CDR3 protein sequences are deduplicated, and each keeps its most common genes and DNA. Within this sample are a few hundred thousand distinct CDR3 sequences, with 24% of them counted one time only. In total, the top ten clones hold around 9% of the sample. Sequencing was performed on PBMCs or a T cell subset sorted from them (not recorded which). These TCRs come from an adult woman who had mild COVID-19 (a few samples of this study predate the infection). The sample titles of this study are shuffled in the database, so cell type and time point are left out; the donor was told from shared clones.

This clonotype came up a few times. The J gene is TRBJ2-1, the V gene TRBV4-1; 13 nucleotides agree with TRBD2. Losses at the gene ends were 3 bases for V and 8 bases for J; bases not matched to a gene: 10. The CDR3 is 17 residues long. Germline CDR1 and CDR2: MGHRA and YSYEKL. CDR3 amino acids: CASSHAITSGGADEQFF. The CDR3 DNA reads TGCGCCAGCAGCCACGCCATCACTAGCGGGGGGGCCGATGAGCAGTTCTTC.

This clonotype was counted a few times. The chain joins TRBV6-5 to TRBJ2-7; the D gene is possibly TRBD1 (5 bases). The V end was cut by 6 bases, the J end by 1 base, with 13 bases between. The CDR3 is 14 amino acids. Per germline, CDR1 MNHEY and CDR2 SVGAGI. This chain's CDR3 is CASRTAGISYEQYF. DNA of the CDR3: TGTGCCAGCAGGACCGCAGGGATTTCCTACGAGCAGTACTTC.

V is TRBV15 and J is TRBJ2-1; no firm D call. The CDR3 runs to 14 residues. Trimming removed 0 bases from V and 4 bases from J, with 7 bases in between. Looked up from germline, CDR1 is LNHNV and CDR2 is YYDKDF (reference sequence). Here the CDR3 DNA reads TGTGCCACCAGCAGAGACGAGTCATACAATGAGCAGTTCTTC. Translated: CATSRDESYNEQFF.

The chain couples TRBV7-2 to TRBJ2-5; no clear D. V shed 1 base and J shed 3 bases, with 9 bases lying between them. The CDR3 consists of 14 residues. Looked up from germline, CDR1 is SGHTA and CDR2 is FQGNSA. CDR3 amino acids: CASSLVGGKETQYF. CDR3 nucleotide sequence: TGTGCCAGCAGCTTAGTGGGTGGAAAAGAGACCCAGTACTTC. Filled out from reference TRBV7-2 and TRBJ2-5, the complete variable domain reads GAGVSQSPSNKVTEKGKDVELRCDPISGHTALYWYRQSLGQGLEFLIYFQGNSAPDKSGLPSDRFSAERTGGSVSTLTIQRTQQEDSAVYLCASSLVGGKETQYFGPGTRLLVL.

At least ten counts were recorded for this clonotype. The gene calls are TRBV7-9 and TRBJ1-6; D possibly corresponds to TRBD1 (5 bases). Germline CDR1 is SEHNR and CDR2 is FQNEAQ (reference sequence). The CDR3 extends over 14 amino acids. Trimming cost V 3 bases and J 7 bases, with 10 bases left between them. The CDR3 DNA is TGTGCCAGCAGCTTTGAGGACACCAATTCACCCCTCCACTTT. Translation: CASSFEDTNSPLHF.

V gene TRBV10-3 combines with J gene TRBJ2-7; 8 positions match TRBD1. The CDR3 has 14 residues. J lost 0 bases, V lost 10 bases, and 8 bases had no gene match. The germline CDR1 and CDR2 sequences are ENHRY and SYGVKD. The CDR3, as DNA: TGTGCCACCCGGAGGGACAGGAGCTCCTACGAGCAGTACTTC. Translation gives CATRRDRSSYEQYF.

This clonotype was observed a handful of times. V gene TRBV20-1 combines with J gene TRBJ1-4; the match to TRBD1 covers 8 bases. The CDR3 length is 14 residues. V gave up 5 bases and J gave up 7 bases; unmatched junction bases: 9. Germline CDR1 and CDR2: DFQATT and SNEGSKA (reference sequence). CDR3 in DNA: TGCAGTGCTCCGGTCGGACAGGGTTCTGAAAAACTGTTTTTT. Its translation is CSAPVGQGSEKLFF.

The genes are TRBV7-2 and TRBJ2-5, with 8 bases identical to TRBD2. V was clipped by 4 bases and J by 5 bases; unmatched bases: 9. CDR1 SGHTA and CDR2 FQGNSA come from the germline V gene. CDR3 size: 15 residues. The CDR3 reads CASSSAREGRETQYF. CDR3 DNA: TGTGCCAGCAGCTCTGCACGGGAGGGCCGGGAGACCCAGTACTTC.

In DNA form, the CDR3 reads TGTGCCAGCTCACCACAACGGCAGGGTGAGAATGGCTACACCTTC. Amino acid sequence: CASSPQRQGENGYTF. V gene TRBV18 combines with J gene TRBJ1-2, with a tentative D call TRBD1 (5 bases). Germline assignment: CDR1 KGHSH and CDR2 LQKENI. This CDR3 has 15 residues. V lost 1 base and J lost 6, with 15 bases in between. Together with reference TRBV18 and TRBJ1-2, the CDR3 gives the full variable domain: NAGVMQNPRHLVRRRGQEARLRCSPMKGHSHVYWYRQLPEEGLKFMVYLQKENIIDESGMPKERFSAEFPKEGPSILRIQQVVRGDSAAYFCASSPQRQGENGYTFGSGTRLTVV.

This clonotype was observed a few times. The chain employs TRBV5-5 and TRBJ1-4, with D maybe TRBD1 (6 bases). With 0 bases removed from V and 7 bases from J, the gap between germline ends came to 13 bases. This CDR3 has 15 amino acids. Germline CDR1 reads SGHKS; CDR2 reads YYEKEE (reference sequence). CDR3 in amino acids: CASSLEGGLSEKLFF. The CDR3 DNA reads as TGTGCCAGCAGCTTGGAGGGGGGGCTCTCTGAAAAACTGTTTTTT.

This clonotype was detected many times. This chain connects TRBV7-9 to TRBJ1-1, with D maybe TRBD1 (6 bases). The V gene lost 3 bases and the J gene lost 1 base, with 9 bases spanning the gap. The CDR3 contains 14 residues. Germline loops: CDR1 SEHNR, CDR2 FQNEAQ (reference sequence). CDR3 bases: TGTGCCAGCAGCTTGGGGGGCCAGAACACTGAAGCTTTCTTT. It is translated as CASSLGGQNTEAFF.

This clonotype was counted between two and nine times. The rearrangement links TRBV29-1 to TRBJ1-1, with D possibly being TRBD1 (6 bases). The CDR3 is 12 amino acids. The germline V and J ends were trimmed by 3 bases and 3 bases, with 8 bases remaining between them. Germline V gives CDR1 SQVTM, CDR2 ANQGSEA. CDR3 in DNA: TGCAGCGTTGAGACAGGATACACTGAAGCTTTCTTT. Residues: CSVETGYTEAFF.

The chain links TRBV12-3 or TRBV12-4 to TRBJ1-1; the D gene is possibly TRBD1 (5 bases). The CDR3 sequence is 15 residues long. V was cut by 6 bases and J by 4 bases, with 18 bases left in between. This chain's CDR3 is CASRDSPGRSTEAFF. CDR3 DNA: TGTGCCAGCAGGGATTCCCCGGGACGGAGCACTGAAGCTTTCTTT.

The CDR3 DNA reads as TGTGCCAGCAGCTTAGATGATTCCTTAGGGTGGGCAGGGGTCACAGATACGCAGTATTTT. Protein: CASSLDDSLGWAGVTDTQYF. The rearrangement links TRBV11-2 to TRBJ2-3, with D perhaps TRBD1 (6 bases). V lost 0 bases to trimming and J lost 2 bases, with 24 bases between them. Per the germline V gene, CDR1 is SGHAT and CDR2 is FQNNGV. The CDR3 contains 20 residues. Based on the CDR3 plus reference TRBV11-2 and TRBJ2-3, the full variable domain is EAGVAQSPRYKIIEKRQSVAFWCNPISGHATLYWYQQILGQGPKLLIQFQNNGVVDDSQLPKDRFSAERLKGVDSTLKIQPAKLEDSAVYLCASSLDDSLGWAGVTDTQYFGPGTRLTVL.

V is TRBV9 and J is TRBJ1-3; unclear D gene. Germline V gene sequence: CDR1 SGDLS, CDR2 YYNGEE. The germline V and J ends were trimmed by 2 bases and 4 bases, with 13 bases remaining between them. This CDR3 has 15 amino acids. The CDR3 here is CASSVGLEMGNTIYF. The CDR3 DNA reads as TGTGCCAGCAGCGTCGGCCTTGAGATGGGAAACACCATATATTTT.

CDR3 loop: CASSERPWREAPLHF. The CDR3 DNA reads as TGTGCCAGCAGTGAAAGACCCTGGCGGGAGGCACCCCTCCACTTT. V gene TRBV2 combines with J gene TRBJ1-6; D remains ambiguous. V was shortened by 2 bases and J by 11 bases, with 16 bases between the two germline ends. Per the germline V gene, CDR1 is SNHLY and CDR2 is FYNNEI. CDR3 size: 15 residues.

The CDR3 region is CSVVAGVSSYEQYF. The CDR3 nucleotides are TGCAGCGTTGTTGCAGGTGTTTCGTCCTACGAGCAGTACTTC. This chain links TRBV29-1 with TRBJ2-7; D uncertain. Germline V gives CDR1 SQVTM, CDR2 ANQGSEA. With 4 bases removed from V and 1 base from J, the gap between germline ends came to 14 bases. The length of the CDR3 is 14 residues.

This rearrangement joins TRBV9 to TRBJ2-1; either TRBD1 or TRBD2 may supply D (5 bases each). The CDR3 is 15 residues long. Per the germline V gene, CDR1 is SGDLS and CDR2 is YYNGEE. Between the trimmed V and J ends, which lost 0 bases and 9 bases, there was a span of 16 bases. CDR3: CASSVAAWLGGEQFF. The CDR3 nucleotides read TGTGCCAGCAGCGTAGCTGCCTGGCTTGGGGGTGAGCAGTTCTTC.

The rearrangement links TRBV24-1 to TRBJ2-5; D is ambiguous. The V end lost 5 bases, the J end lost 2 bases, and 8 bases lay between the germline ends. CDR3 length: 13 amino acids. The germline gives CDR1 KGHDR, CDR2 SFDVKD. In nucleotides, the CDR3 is TGTGCCACCAGTGCCGGGCCTCAAGAGACCCAGTACTTC. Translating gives CATSAGPQETQYF.

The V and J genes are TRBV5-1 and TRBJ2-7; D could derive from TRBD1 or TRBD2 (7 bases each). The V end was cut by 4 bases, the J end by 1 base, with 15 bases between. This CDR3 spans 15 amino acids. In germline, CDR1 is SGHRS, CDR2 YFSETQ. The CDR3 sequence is CASSAREGASYEQYF. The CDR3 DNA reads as TGCGCCAGCAGCGCCAGGGAGGGGGCGTCCTACGAGCAGTACTTC.

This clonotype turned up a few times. The CDR3 nucleotides read TGTGCCAGCAGTTGGGGACAGGGAGAAGCTTACGAGCAGTACTTC. Its translation: CASSWGQGEAYEQYF. J is TRBJ2-7 and V is TRBV6-5, with 9 positions matching TRBD1. The CDR3 contains 15 residues. CDR1 is MNHEY and CDR2 is SVGAGI in the germline V gene. V lost 4 bases, J lost 4 bases, and 8 bases stayed unmatched.

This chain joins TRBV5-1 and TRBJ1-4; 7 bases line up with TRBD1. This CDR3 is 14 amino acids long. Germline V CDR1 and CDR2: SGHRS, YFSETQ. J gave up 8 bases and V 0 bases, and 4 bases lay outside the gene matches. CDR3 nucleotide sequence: TGCGCCAGCAGCTTGGGAGGGGGCAGCGAAAAACTGTTTTTT. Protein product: CASSLGGGSEKLFF.

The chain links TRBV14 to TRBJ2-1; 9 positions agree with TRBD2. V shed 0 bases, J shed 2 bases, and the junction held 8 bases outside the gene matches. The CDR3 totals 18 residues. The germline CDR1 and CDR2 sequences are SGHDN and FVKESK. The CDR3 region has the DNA TGTGCCAGCAGCCAAGATCGGGGTAGCGGGGGACCCTACAATGAGCAGTTCTTC. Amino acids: CASSQDRGSGGPYNEQFF.

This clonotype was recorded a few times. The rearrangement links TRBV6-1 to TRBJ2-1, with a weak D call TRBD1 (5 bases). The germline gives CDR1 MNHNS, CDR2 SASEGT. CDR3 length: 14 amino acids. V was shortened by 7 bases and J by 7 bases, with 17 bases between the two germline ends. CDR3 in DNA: TGTGCCAGCATTAGGTTAGGGGCCCCTAATGAGCAGTTCTTC. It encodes CASIRLGAPNEQFF.

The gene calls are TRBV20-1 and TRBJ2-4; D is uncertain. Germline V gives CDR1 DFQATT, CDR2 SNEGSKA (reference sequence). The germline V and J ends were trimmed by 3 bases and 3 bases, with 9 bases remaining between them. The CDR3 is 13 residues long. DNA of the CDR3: TGCAGTGCTAGTGGGGTGGACAAAAACATTCAGTACTTC. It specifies CSASGVDKNIQYF.

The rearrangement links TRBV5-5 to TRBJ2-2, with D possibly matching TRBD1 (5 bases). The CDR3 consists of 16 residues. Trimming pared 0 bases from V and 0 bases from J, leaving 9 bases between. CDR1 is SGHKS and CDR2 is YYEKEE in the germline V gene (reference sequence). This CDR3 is CASSLGQLANTGELFF. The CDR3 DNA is TGTGCCAGCAGCTTGGGACAGCTCGCGAACACCGGGGAGCTGTTTTTT. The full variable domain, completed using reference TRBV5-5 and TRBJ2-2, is DAGVTQSPTHLIKTRGQQVTLRCSPISGHKSVSWYQQVLGQGPQFIFQYYEKEERGRGNFPDRFSARQFPNYSSELNVNALLLGDSALYLCASSLGQLANTGELFFGEGSRLTVL.

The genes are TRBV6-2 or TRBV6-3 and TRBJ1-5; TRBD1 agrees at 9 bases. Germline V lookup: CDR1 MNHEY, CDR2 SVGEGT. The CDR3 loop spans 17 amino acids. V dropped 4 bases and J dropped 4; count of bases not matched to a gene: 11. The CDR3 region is CASSLNRGLMRNQPQHF. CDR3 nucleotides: TGTGCCAGCAGTTTGAACAGGGGGCTAATGAGGAATCAGCCCCAGCATTTT.